This T cell receptor (beta chain) was captured in a study of identical twins. Using its own MiXCR run on the 5' RACE reads, TCRdb lists one record per CDR3 protein. This table has 350,000 to 600,000 distinct CDR3 sequences, over 12% appearing once. This clonotype was observed a few times. The germline V and J ends were trimmed by 3 bases and 12 bases, with 14 bases remaining between them. CDR3 length: 12 residues. CDR1 ENHRY and CDR2 SYGVKD come from the germline V gene. The same data also went into a second study, on yellow fever vaccine responses in identical twins.

The chain is built from TRBV10-3 and TRBJ1-2; the D is unclear. This sequence was found in a young woman in good health. Sequencing used CD4+ T cells sorted from blood. Here the CDR3 DNA reads TGTGCCATCAGTGAAGCCGGGCCATCAAACACCTTC. This encodes CAISEAGPSNTF.